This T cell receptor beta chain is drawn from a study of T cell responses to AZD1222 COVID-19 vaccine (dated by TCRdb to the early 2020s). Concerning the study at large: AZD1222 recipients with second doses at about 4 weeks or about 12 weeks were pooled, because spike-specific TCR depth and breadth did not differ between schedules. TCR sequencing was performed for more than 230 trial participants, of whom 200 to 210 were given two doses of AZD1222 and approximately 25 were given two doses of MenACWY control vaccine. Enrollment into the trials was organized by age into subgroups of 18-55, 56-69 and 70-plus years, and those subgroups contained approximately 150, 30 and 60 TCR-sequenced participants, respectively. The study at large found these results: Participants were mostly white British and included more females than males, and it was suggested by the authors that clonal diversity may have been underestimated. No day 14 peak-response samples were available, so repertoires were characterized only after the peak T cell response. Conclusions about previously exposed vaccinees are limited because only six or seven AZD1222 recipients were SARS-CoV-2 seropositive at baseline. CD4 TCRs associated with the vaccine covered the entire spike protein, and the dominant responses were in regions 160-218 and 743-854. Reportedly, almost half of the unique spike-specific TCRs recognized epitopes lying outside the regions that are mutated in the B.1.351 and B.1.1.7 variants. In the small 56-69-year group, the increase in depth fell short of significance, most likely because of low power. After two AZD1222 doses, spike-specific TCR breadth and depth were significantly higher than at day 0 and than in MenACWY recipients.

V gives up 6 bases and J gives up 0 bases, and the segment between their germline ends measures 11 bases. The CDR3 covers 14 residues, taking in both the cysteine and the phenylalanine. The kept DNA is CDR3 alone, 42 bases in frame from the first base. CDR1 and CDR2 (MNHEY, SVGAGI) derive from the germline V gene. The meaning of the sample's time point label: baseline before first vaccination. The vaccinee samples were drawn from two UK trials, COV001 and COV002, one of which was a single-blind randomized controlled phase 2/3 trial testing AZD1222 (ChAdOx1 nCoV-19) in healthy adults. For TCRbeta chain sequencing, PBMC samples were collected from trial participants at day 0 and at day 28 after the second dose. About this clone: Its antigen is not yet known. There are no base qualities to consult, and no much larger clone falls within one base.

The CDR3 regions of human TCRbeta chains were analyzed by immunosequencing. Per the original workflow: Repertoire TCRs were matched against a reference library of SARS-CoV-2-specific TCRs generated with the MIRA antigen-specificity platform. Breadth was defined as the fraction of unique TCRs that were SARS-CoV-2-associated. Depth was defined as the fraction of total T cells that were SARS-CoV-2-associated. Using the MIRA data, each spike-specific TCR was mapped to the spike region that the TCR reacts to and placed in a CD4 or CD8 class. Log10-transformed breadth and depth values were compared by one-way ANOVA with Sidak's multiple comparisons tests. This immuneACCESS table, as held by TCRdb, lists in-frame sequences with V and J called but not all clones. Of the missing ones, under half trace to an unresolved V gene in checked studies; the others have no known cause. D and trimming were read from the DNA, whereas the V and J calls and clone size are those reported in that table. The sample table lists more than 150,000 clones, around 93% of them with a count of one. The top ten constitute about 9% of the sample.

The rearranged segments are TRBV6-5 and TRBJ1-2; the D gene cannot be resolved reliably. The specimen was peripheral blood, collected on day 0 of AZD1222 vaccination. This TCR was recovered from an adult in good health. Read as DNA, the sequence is TGTGCCAGCAGGCAGGCTCCCTCTAACTATGGCTACACCTTC. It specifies CASRQAPSNYGYTF.